This TCR beta chain is from a study of T-cell memory formation after mild COVID-19. This clonotype has at least ten counts. One entry per CDR3 protein results from TCRdb running MiXCR on the 5' RACE reads. The top ten hold approximately 4% of the sample, which has 180,000 or so distinct CDR3 sequences, 11% seen once. This CDR3 spans 15 amino acids. After removal of 3 bases from V and 0 bases from J, the junction contained 4 bases not matched to a gene. Per the germline V gene, CDR1 is SGHRS and CDR2 is YFSETQ. This chain joins TRBV5-1 and TRBJ2-3; 7 bases agree with TRBD2. Sequencing was performed on PBMCs or a T cell subset sorted from them (not recorded which). The clonotype originates from a man younger than 30 who had mild COVID-19 (a few samples of this study predate the infection). Cell type and time point are not known. For the CDR3, the DNA is TGCGCCAGCAGCTGGGACTACTCTAGCACAGATACGCAGTATTTT. It specifies CASSWDYSSTDTQYF.